This T cell receptor beta chain was identified in a study of long-term antiretroviral therapy in people with HIV. Germline CDR1 and CDR2: MDHEN and SYDVKM. There are 12 residues in the CDR3. V was clipped by 7 bases and J by 5 bases; unmatched bases: 4. Survey-level immunoSEQ v3.0 assays were run. Sequencing used immunoSEQ multiplex PCR; TCRdb keeps in-frame clones, though not all of them. The repertoire holds fewer than 20,000 clones, with roughly 78% as singletons. J is TRBJ1-1 and V is TRBV28; 7 bases map to TRBD1. The TCR comes from a woman aged 40 to 50 with HIV. The sequenced sample was unsorted PBMCs, obtained at the start of antiretroviral therapy, before treatment. The chain's CDR3 is CASTPGGTEAFF. The DNA for the CDR3 is TGTGCCAGCACCCCAGGGGGGACTGAAGCTTTCTTT.